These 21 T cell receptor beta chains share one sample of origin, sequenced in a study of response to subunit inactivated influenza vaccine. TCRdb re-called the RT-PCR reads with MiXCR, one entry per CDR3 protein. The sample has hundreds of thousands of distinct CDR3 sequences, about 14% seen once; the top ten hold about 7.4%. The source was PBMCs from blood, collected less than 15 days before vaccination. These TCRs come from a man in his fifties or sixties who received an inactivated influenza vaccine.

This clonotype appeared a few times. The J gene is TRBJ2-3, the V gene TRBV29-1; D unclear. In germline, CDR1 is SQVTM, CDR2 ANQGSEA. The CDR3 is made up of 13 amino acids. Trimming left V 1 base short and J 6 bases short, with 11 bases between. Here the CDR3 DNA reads TGCAGCGTTGAAGTGGGGATAACGGATACGCAGTATTTT. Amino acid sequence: CSVEVGITDTQYF.

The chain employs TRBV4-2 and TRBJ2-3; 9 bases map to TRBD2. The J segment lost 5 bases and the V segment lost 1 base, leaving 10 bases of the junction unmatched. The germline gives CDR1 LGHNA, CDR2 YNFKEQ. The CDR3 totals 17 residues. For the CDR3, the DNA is TGTGCCAGCAGCCAAGGGACCGGCGGGGGGGCCCTAGATACGCAGTATTTT. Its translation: CASSQGTGGGALDTQYF.

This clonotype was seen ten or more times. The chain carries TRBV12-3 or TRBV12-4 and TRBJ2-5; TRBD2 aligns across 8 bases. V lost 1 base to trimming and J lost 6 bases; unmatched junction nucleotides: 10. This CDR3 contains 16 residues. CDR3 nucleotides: TGTGCCAGCAGTTTAGAGAATAGCGGGATTGTTAAGACCCAGTACTTC. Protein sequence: CASSLENSGIVKTQYF.

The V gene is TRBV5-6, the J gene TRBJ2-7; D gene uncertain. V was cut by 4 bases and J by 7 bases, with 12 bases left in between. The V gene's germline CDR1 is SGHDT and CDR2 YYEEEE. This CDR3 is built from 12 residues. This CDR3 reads CASSAQRWEQYF. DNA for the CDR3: TGTGCCAGCAGCGCACAGAGGTGGGAGCAGTACTTC.

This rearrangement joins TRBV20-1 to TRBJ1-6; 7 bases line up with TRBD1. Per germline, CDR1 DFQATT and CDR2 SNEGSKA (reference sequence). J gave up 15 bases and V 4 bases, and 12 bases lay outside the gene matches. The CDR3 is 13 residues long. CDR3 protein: CSATLTGLRVLHF. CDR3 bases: TGCAGTGCTACCCTGACAGGGCTAAGGGTCCTCCACTTT.

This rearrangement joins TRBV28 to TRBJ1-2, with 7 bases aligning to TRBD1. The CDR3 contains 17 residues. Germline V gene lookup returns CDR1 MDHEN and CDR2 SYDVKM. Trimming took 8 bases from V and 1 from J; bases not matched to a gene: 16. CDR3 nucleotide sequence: TGTGCCAGCGCCACACAAATAGGGACAGAAGTTAACTATGGCTACACCTTC. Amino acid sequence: CASATQIGTEVNYGYTF.

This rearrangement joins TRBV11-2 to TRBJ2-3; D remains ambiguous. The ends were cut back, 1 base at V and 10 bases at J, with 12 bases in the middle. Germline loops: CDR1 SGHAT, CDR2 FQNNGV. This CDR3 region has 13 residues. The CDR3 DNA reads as TGTGCCAGCAGCTTAGCGCGGCTAGTTGCGCAGTATTTT. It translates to CASSLARLVAQYF.

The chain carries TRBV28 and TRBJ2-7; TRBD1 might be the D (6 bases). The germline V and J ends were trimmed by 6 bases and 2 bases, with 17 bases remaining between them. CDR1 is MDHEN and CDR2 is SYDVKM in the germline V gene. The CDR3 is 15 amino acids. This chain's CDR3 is CASRYTDRPTYEQYF. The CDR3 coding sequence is TGTGCCAGCAGGTATACGGACAGACCTACCTACGAGCAGTACTTC. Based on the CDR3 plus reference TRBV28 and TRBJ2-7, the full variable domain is DVKVTQSSRYLVKRTGEKVFLECVQDMDHENMFWYRQDPGLGLRLIYFSYDVKMKEKGDIPEGYSVSREKKERFSLILESASTNQTSMYLCASRYTDRPTYEQYFGPGTRLTVT.

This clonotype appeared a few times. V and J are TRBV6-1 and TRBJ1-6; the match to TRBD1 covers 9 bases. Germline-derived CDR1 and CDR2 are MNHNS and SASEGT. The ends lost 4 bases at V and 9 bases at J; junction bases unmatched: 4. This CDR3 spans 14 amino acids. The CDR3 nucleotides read TGTGCCAGCAGTGGCGGACAGGGGTCTTCACCCCTCCACTTT. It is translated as CASSGGQGSSPLHF.

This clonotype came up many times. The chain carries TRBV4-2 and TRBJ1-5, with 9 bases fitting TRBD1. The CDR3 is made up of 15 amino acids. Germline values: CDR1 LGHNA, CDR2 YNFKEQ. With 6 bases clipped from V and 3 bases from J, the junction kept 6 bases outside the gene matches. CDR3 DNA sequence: TGTGCCAGCAGTGCTAGACAGGGGGACAATCAGCCCCAGCATTTT. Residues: CASSARQGDNQPQHF.

The CDR3 nucleotides read TGCAGTGCTAGAGATCAATGGGATACCGGGGAGCTGTTTTTT. Translating it yields CSARDQWDTGELFF. V gene TRBV20-1 combines with J gene TRBJ2-2; D gene ambiguous. The CDR3 contains 14 residues. CDR1 and CDR2 (germline): DFQATT, SNEGSKA (reference sequence). Trimming pared 0 bases from V and 5 bases from J, leaving 10 bases between.

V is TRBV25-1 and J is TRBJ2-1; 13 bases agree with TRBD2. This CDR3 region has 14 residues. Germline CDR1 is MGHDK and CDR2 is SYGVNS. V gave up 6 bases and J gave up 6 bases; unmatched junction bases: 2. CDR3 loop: CASRLAGGPNEQFF. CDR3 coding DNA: TGTGCCAGCAGACTAGCGGGGGGGCCCAATGAGCAGTTCTTC.

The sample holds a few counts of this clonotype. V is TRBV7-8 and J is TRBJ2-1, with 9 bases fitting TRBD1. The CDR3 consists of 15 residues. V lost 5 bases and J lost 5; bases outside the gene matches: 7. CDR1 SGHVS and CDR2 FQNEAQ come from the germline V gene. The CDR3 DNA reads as TGTGCCAGCAGCCTTCGACAGGGGGTAGACAATGAGCAGTTCTTC. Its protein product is CASSLRQGVDNEQFF.

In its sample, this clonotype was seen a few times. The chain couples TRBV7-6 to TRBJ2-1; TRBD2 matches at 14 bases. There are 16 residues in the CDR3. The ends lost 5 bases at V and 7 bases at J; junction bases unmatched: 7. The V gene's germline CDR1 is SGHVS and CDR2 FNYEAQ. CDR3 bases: TGTGCCAGCAGCCTGACTAGCGGGGGGGCGGGAAATGAGCAGTTCTTC. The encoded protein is CASSLTSGGAGNEQFF.

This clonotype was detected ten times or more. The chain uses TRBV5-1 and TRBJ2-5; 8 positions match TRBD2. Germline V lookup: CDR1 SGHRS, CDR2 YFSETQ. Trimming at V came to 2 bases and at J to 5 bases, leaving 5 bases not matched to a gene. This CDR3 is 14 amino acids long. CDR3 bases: TGCGCCAGCAGCTTTAACAGCGGGAGTGAGACCCAGTACTTC. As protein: CASSFNSGSETQYF.

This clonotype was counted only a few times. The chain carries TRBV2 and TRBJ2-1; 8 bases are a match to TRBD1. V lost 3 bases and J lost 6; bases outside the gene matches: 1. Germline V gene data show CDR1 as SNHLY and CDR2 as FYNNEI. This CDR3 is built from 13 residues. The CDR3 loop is CASSDQGANEQFF. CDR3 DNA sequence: TGTGCCAGCAGTGATCAGGGGGCCAATGAGCAGTTCTTC.

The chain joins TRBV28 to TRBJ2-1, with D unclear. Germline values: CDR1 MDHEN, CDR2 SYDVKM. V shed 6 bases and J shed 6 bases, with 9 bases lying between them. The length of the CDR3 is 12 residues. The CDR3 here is CASRVGSNEQFF. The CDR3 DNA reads TGTGCCAGCAGGGTCGGCAGCAATGAGCAGTTCTTC.

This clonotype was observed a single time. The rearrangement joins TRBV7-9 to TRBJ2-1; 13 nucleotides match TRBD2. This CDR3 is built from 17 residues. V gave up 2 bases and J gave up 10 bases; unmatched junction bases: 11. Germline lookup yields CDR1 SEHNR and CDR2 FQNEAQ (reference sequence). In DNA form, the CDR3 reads TGTGCCAGCAGCTTAAAGGGCGGACTAGCGGGAGTAGGGGAGCAGTTCTTC. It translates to CASSLKGGLAGVGEQFF.

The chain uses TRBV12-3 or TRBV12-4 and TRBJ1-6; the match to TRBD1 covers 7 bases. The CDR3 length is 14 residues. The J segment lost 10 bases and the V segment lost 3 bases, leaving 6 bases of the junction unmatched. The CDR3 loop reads CASSLDRLKSPLHF. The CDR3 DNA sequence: TGTGCCAGCAGTTTGGACAGGCTGAAATCACCCCTCCACTTT.

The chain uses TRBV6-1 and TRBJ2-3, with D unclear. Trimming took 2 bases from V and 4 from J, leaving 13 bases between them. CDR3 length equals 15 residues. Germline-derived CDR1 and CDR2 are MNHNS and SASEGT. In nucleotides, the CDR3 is TGTGCCAGCAGTGAACCCTCTAATGGGGCAGATACGCAGTATTTT. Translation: CASSEPSNGADTQYF.

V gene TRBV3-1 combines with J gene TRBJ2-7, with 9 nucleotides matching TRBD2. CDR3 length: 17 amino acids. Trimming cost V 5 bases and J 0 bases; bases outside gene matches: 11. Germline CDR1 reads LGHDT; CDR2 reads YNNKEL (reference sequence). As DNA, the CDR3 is TGTGCCAGCAGCTTAGGATCTCTAGCGGGGAACTCCTACGAGCAGTACTTC. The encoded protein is CASSLGSLAGNSYEQYF.